This record looks at one TCR beta chain sequence and its context. The target antigen is unknown. The record originates from a study of radiotherapy plus CTLA-4 blockade in lung cancer. The CDR3 spans 15 residues. Germline values: CDR1 SNHLY, CDR2 FYNNEI. With 0 bases clipped from V and 2 bases from J, the junction kept 3 bases outside the gene matches. Overall study findings and caveats: In blood, early T cell clone dynamics reportedly predicted response best, together with interferon-beta. Clones of tumor-derived TCRs expanded in blood after radiotherapy plus ipilimumab.

TCRdb's table, derived via immunoSEQ multiplex PCR, lists solely in-frame clones and lacks some. The data show tens of thousands of clones, about 78% seen once. The sequence derives from a human donor with non-small cell lung cancer whose response to radiotherapy plus ipilimumab could not be evaluated. Some clones in this sample may be carry-over from other donors' samples. The chain links TRBV2 to TRBJ1-1; 7 nucleotides match TRBD1. The sequenced sample was peripheral blood, obtained from a patient treated with radiotherapy plus ipilimumab. The CDR3 coding sequence is TGTGCCAGCAGTGAAGCCAGGGGGGCCAACACTGAAGCTTTCTTT. Residues: CASSEARGANTEAFF.